Below are 21 T cell receptor beta chains sequenced from a single sample in a study of CD8 T cells in Susac syndrome. Random hexamers were used to reverse transcribe the RNA input (roughly 0.5 to 1 ug). One entry per CDR3 protein, called by TCRdb with MiXCR from the immunoSEQ multiplex PCR reads. The table lists some 190,000 distinct CDR3 sequences, 90% to 96% of them singletons. Sequencing was done on a sample of CD4+ T cells from PBMCs. These receptors came from a human donor with multiple sclerosis.

This chain uses TRBV30 with TRBJ1-2; TRBD1 matches 11 bases. Germline assignment: CDR1 GTSNPN and CDR2 SVGIG (reference sequence). The CDR3 covers 13 residues. J gave up 8 bases and V 3 bases, and 5 bases lay outside the gene matches. The CDR3 region is CAWRWTGGSGYTF. In nucleotides, the CDR3 is TGTGCCTGGAGATGGACAGGGGGCAGCGGCTACACCTTC.

The sample holds one count of this clonotype. The rearrangement links TRBV5-1 to TRBJ1-2, with D maybe TRBD1 (6 bases). This CDR3 comprises 17 residues. Germline V gene lookup returns CDR1 SGHRS and CDR2 YFSETQ. The V and J ends lost 0 bases and 4 bases respectively, with 19 bases between them. Here the CDR3 reads CASSLDPRGRESYGYTF. The CDR3 DNA sequence: TGCGCCAGCAGCTTGGACCCCCGGGGGCGAGAATCCTATGGCTACACCTTC.

This chain joins TRBV29-1 and TRBJ2-1; no clear D gene. Germline CDR1 and CDR2: SQVTM and ANQGSEA. The CDR3 spans 12 residues. V lost 3 bases and J 8 bases, leaving 11 bases between the germline ends. CDR3 coding DNA: TGCAGCGTTGAGCGAGGATCGGATGAGCAGTTCTTC. Its protein product is CSVERGSDEQFF.

J is TRBJ1-4 and V is TRBV29-1; TRBD1 is a possible D gene (5 bases). Between the trimmed V and J ends, which lost 2 bases and 10 bases, there was a span of 17 bases. The CDR3 extends over 14 amino acids. Germline V gene lookup returns CDR1 SQVTM and CDR2 ANQGSEA. CDR3 residues: CSVEQGTTNGKLFF. For the CDR3, the DNA is TGCAGCGTTGAACAGGGTACAACTAACGGAAAACTGTTTTTT.

V gene TRBV6-1 combines with J gene TRBJ2-5; 13 nucleotides match TRBD2. CDR3 length: 16 residues. V lost 6 bases and J lost 5; bases outside the gene matches: 9. Germline assignment: CDR1 MNHNS and CDR2 SASEGT. CDR3 bases: TGTGCCAGCAGCCTGAAGGGGACTAGCGGGGAGGAGACCCAGTACTTC. Translation gives CASSLKGTSGEETQYF.

In its sample, this clonotype was seen a few times. This sequence joins TRBV3-1 and TRBJ2-1; 7 positions agree with TRBD2. The CDR3 length is 15 residues. The germline V gene has CDR1 LGHDT and CDR2 YNNKEL (reference sequence). Trimming removed 4 bases from V and 0 bases from J; junction bases left unmatched: 3. CDR3 loop: CASSPRGDSYNEQFF. CDR3 DNA sequence: TGTGCCAGCAGCCCTCGGGGGGACTCCTACAATGAGCAGTTCTTC.

The rearrangement joins TRBV27 to TRBJ2-5; 9 bases agree with TRBD2. J gave up 5 bases and V 2 bases, and 15 bases lay outside the gene matches. The CDR3 is 18 amino acids. The germline V gene has CDR1 MNHEY and CDR2 SMNVEV (reference sequence). In DNA form, the CDR3 reads TGTGCCAGCAGTTTAAAGGGGCTAGCGGGGCGGCCCGTGGAGACCCAGTACTTC. Translating it yields CASSLKGLAGRPVETQYF.

The V and J genes are TRBV24-1 and TRBJ2-6, with D possibly called TRBD1 or TRBD2 (5 bases each). Germline loops: CDR1 KGHDR, CDR2 SFDVKD. The CDR3 runs 17 residues. V was cut by 5 bases and J by 0 bases, with 13 bases left in between. CDR3 nucleotides: TGTGCCACCAGTGGGGGCACGAGGGTCTCTGGGGCCAACGTCCTGACTTTC. It encodes CATSGGTRVSGANVLTF.

The V gene is TRBV20-1, the J gene TRBJ1-1; no firm D call. Between the trimmed V and J ends, which lost 0 bases and 1 base, there was a span of 3 bases. CDR1 and CDR2 (germline): DFQATT, SNEGSKA (reference sequence). There are 12 residues in the CDR3. In nucleotides, the CDR3 is TGCAGTGCTAGAGATGGGAACACTGAAGCTTTCTTT. It specifies CSARDGNTEAFF.

The chain recombines TRBV20-1 with TRBJ1-1; D may be TRBD1 (6 bases). Trimming cost V 6 bases and J 3 bases, with 14 bases left between them. The CDR3 consists of 13 residues. Germline values: CDR1 DFQATT, CDR2 SNEGSKA (reference sequence). The CDR3 region has the DNA TGCAGTGCGGTTGGACAGTCGTACACTGAAGCTTTCTTT. Protein: CSAVGQSYTEAFF.

The CDR3 DNA reads as TGTGCCAGCAGCCTTGGGATTGCCAACAATGAGCAGTTCTTC. Its translation: CASSLGIANNEQFF. The chain uses TRBV27 and TRBJ2-1, with D uncertain. The V end was cut by 6 bases, the J end by 5 bases, with 14 bases between. The V gene's germline CDR1 is MNHEY and CDR2 SMNVEV (reference sequence). The CDR3 loop spans 14 amino acids.

The chain carries TRBV29-1 and TRBJ2-2; D remains ambiguous. The V end lost 7 bases, the J end lost 0 bases, and 12 bases lay between the germline ends. Looked up from germline, CDR1 is SQVTM and CDR2 is ANQGSEA. The CDR3 has 14 amino acids. The CDR3 region has the DNA TGCAGCGCCCTAGGCCAGACGAACACCGGGGAGCTGTTTTTT. This gives the protein CSALGQTNTGELFF.

The rearrangement links TRBV6-6 to TRBJ2-1; no reliable D call. The CDR3 is 13 amino acids. Germline CDR1 and CDR2: MNHNY and SVGAGI (reference sequence). Between the trimmed V and J ends, which lost 7 bases and 9 bases, there was a span of 16 bases. The CDR3 is CASTPGWVLEQFF. The CDR3 DNA is TGTGCCAGCACCCCAGGCTGGGTTCTTGAGCAGTTCTTC.

V usage is TRBV12-5 and J usage is TRBJ1-5, with D unresolved. This CDR3 has 12 amino acids. Trimming removed 2 bases at V and 4 bases at J, with 3 bases between. Germline V CDR1 and CDR2: LGHNT, FRNRAP. The chain's CDR3 is CASGLQNQPQHF. The CDR3 DNA follows: TGTGCTAGTGGTTTGCAGAATCAGCCCCAGCATTTT.

The J gene is TRBJ2-1, the V gene TRBV3-1; a possible D gene is TRBD2 (5 bases). V gave up 4 bases and J gave up 0 bases, with 19 bases separating them. CDR1 and CDR2 (germline): LGHDT, YNNKEL (reference sequence). The CDR3 sequence is 18 residues long. The CDR3 DNA follows: TGTGCCAGCAGCCGGGATTTTGGGAGAAACAGCTCCTACAATGAGCAGTTCTTC. Translating it yields CASSRDFGRNSSYNEQFF.

V usage is TRBV20-1 and J usage is TRBJ1-6; tentatively, D is TRBD1 (6 bases). Germline-derived CDR1 and CDR2 are DFQATT and SNEGSKA (reference sequence). V lost 0 bases to trimming and J lost 8 bases, with 20 bases between them. This CDR3 is 17 amino acids long. CDR3 loop: CSARDLLRGHKDSPLHF. Here the CDR3 DNA reads TGCAGTGCTAGAGACCTACTTAGGGGACATAAAGATTCACCCCTCCACTTT.

The sample holds one count of this clonotype. V is TRBV6-2 or TRBV6-3 and J is TRBJ1-2; possibly TRBD1 for D (6 bases). The CDR3 is made up of 11 amino acids. Trimming pared 6 bases from V and 8 bases from J, leaving 10 bases between. Germline V gene sequence: CDR1 MNHEY, CDR2 SVGEGT. The CDR3 DNA reads TGTGCCAGCAGCACAGGGTCCGGCTACACCTTC. This gives the protein CASSTGSGYTF.

The V gene is TRBV27, the J gene TRBJ2-7, with D perhaps matching TRBD1 (7 bases). CDR3 size: 15 residues. Trimming shortened V by 4 bases and J by 7 bases, and 20 bases separated the two germline ends. The germline V gene encodes CDR1 MNHEY and CDR2 SMNVEV (reference sequence). The CDR3 reads CASSSRQGLGWEQYF. In DNA, the CDR3 is TGTGCCAGCAGTTCCCGACAGGGACTCGGTTGGGAGCAGTACTTC.

The genes are TRBV3-1 and TRBJ1-1; the D is unclear. The CDR3 is 15 amino acids. V lost 0 bases, J lost 1 base, and 9 bases lay in between. CDR1 is LGHDT, CDR2 YNNKEL, per germline (reference sequence). CDR3 residues: CASSQEVMRNTEAFF. CDR3 in DNA: TGTGCCAGCAGCCAAGAAGTCATGAGGAACACTGAAGCTTTCTTT.

The gene calls are TRBV20-1 and TRBJ2-1, with TRBD1 identical over 7 bases. CDR3 length: 15 amino acids. Germline CDR1 and CDR2: DFQATT and SNEGSKA (reference sequence). Trimming removed 6 bases from V and 5 bases from J; junction bases left unmatched: 13. DNA of the CDR3: TGCAGTGCGCCTCCCAGACAGGGCGGCGACAATGAGCAGTTCTTC. As protein: CSAPPRQGGDNEQFF.

The rearrangement uses TRBV2 and TRBJ2-3; 8 nucleotides match TRBD1. This CDR3 is built from 15 residues. Germline V CDR1 and CDR2: SNHLY, FYNNEI. With 2 bases clipped from V and 1 base from J, the junction kept 2 bases outside the gene matches. The CDR3 is CASSEKDRGTDTQYF. The CDR3 nucleotides are TGTGCCAGCAGTGAAAAGGACAGGGGCACAGATACGCAGTATTTT. The variable domain in full, with the rest retrieved from reference TRBV2 and TRBJ2-3, is EPEVTQTPSHQVTQMGQEVILRCVPISNHLYFYWYRQILGQKVEFLVSFYNNEISEKSEIFDDQFSVERPDGSNFTLKIRSTKLEDSAMYFCASSEKDRGTDTQYFGPGTRLTVL.